The T cell receptor beta chain described here comes from a study of T-cell reconstitution after alpha-beta-depleted transplantation in children. This CDR3 is 16 amino acids long. Preparation of the TCRbeta library used unique molecular identifiers. TCRdb reprocessed the PCR reads with MiXCR, giving one entry per CDR3 protein. The sample has approximately 630,000 distinct CDR3 sequences; around 13% are singletons. This clonotype was observed a handful of times. The chain links TRBV21-1 to TRBJ2-3; the table's D call TRBD1 went unverified against the DNA. TRBV21-1 is labeled a pseudogene. The TCR was taken from a girl aged 2 to 10 with congenital amegakaryocytic thrombocytopenia, due to receive a stem cell transplant. The input for sequencing was PBMCs, taken before TCRalphabeta/CD19-depleted stem cell transplant. CDR3 amino acids: CASSPHRGGATDTQYF. CDR3 nucleotides: TGTGCCAGCAGCCCTCATAGAGGGGGCGCGACAGATACGCAGTATTTT.